Listed below are T cell receptor beta chains from one sample, sequenced in a study of early T cells in non-severe SARS-CoV-2 infection. TCRdb called the 5' RACE reads again in MiXCR, with one record for every CDR3 protein. The sample consists of 50,000 to 65,000 distinct CDR3 sequences, around 9.3% of them appearing once. Material for sequencing was whole blood. All receptors derive from an adult who was a healthcare worker with PCR-confirmed SARS-CoV-2 infection or an uninfected control (not recorded which). Both conserved end residues are part of each CDR3. D genes are given only for firm matches. Not every row has a clone size; where given, it reads once, few, many or a size class.

V gene	J gene	clone size	D gene	CDR3 protein	CDR3 DNA
TRBV28	TRBJ1-1	NA	TRBD1	CASIGQGLAQTEAFF	TGTGCCAGCATCGGACAGGGGTTAGCTCAGACTGAAGCTTTCTTT
TRBV20-1	TRBJ1-1	many	NA	CSARDRGKGAWNTEAFF	TGCAGTGCTAGAGATCGGGGGAAAGGCGCTTGGAACACTGAAGCTTTCTTT
TRBV28	TRBJ1-5	NA	NA	CASSTNQPQHF	TGTGCCAGCAGTACGAATCAGCCCCAGCATTTT
TRBV24-1	TRBJ2-3	NA	NA	CATSDGPDKTHTDTQYF	TGTGCCACCAGTGATGGTCCGGACAAAACCCACACAGATACGCAGTATTTT
TRBV12-3/TRBV12-4	TRBJ2-7	few	TRBD1	CASRRGQGNYEQYF	TGTGCCAGCAGGAGGGGACAGGGCAACTACGAGCAGTACTTC
TRBV5-4	TRBJ2-1	few	TRBD2	CASSLAGLAGVVFDSYNEQFF	TGTGCCAGCAGCTTGGCGGGGTTAGCGGGAGTAGTATTCGACTCCTACAATGAGCAGTTCTTC
TRBV5-4	TRBJ2-3	many	NA	CASSLYAGTGTDTQYF	TGTGCCAGCAGCTTGTACGCTGGGACGGGGACAGATACGCAGTATTTT
TRBV5-1	TRBJ1-2	many	NA	CASSLGGANYGYTF	TGCGCCAGCAGCTTGGGGGGAGCTAACTATGGCTACACCTTC
TRBV3-1	TRBJ1-2	many	NA	CASSQPQGLYGYTF	TGTGCCAGCAGCCAACCACAGGGTCTCTATGGCTACACCTTC
TRBV5-4	TRBJ1-4	NA	TRBD1	CASSLGQEEKLFF	TGTGCCAGCAGCTTAGGACAGGAAGAAAAACTGTTTTTT
TRBV2	TRBJ2-5	NA	TRBD1	CASIRGETQYF	TGTGCCAGCATCAGGGGGGAGACCCAGTACTTC
TRBV10-3	TRBJ2-3	few	TRBD2	CAIKREGTDTQYF	TGTGCCATCAAGCGGGAGGGTACAGATACGCAGTATTTT
TRBV6-5	TRBJ2-5	few	NA	CASSYSLAFSQETQYF	TGTGCCAGCAGTTACTCCCTAGCGTTCAGCCAAGAGACCCAGTACTTC
TRBV7-8	TRBJ2-5	few	TRBD2	CASAGTSGTYQETQYF	TGTGCCAGCGCCGGGACTAGCGGGACTTACCAAGAGACCCAGTACTTC
TRBV10-3	TRBJ2-7	many	TRBD1	CAISEGQGRTYEQYF	TGTGCCATCAGTGAGGGACAGGGAAGGACATACGAGCAGTACTTC
TRBV30	TRBJ2-2	many	NA	CAWESKRPSTGELFF	TGTGCCTGGGAGTCGAAGCGGCCCTCCACCGGGGAGCTGTTTTTT
TRBV12-5	TRBJ2-2	few	NA	CASGLVGGGTGELFF	TGTGCTAGTGGTTTGGTAGGAGGGGGCACCGGGGAGCTGTTTTTT
TRBV4-3	TRBJ2-2	few	NA	CASSQDRANTGELFF	TGCGCCAGCAGCCAAGACCGCGCGAACACCGGGGAGCTGTTTTTT
TRBV11-3	TRBJ2-7	few	TRBD2	CASSLSGRHYEQYF	TGTGCCAGCAGCTTAAGCGGGAGACACTACGAGCAGTACTTC
TRBV24-1	TRBJ1-5	many	NA	CATSDGGQPQHF	TGTGCCACCAGTGATGGGGGTCAGCCCCAGCATTTT
TRBV2	TRBJ2-7	many	NA	CASRGTYEQYF	TGTGCCAGCAGGGGCACATACGAGCAGTACTTC
TRBV5-1	TRBJ2-7	many	TRBD1	CASSAGQVEDEQYF	TGCGCCAGCAGCGCTGGACAGGTGGAGGACGAGCAGTACTTC
TRBV12-3/TRBV12-4	TRBJ1-1	many	NA	CASSSIRGTEAFF	TGTGCCAGCAGTTCAATCAGGGGCACTGAAGCTTTCTTT